Following are 9 T cell receptor beta chains from one sample sequenced in a study of T cell changes during pregnancy in multiple sclerosis. Assay used: immunoSEQ multiplex PCR; TCRdb lists only in-frame clones, some missing. The repertoire includes 100,000 or so clones, approximately 94% of them detected once, and 0.7% to 0.9% sits in the top ten. Specimen: peripheral blood, collected before pregnancy. These receptors all stem from a female donor with multiple sclerosis, enrolled in a pregnancy study.

The chain uses TRBV12-5 and TRBJ2-2; D gene unclear. This CDR3 comprises 15 residues. Germline V lookup: CDR1 LGHNT, CDR2 FRNRAP. V was cut by 7 bases and J by 0 bases, with 12 bases left in between. The DNA for the CDR3 is TGTGCTAGTGTTCCCGACACAACGAACACCGGGGAGCTGTTTTTT. It yields the protein CASVPDTTNTGELFF.

V gene TRBV18 combines with J gene TRBJ2-7; 8 nucleotides match TRBD1. The CDR3 is 15 amino acids. The V and J ends lost 3 bases and 0 bases, in that order; junction bases with no gene match: 4. Germline V gene lookup returns CDR1 KGHSH and CDR2 LQKENI. The CDR3, as DNA: TGTGCCAGCTCACCTGGACAGGGATACTCCTACGAGCAGTACTTC. Translating it yields CASSPGQGYSYEQYF. Variable domain in full (rest from reference TRBV18 and TRBJ2-7): NAGVMQNPRHLVRRRGQEARLRCSPMKGHSHVYWYRQLPEEGLKFMVYLQKENIIDESGMPKERFSAEFPKEGPSILRIQQVVRGDSAAYFCASSPGQGYSYEQYFGPGTRLTVT.

The chain uses TRBV13 and TRBJ2-7; 8 bases are a match to TRBD1. Germline loops: CDR1 PRHDT, CDR2 FYEKMQ (reference sequence). The CDR3 length is 15 residues. V shed 0 bases, J shed 2 bases, and the junction held 3 bases outside the gene matches. The CDR3 DNA follows: TGTGCCAGCAGCTTAGGGGACAGGGAAACCTACGAGCAGTACTTC. It specifies CASSLGDRETYEQYF.

The V and J genes are TRBV20-1 and TRBJ2-3, with D possibly being TRBD1 (6 bases). The CDR3 is made up of 11 amino acids. The germline V gene encodes CDR1 DFQATT and CDR2 SNEGSKA (reference sequence). V lost 6 bases to trimming and J lost 4 bases, with 8 bases between them. The CDR3 bases are TGCAGTGCCGCAGGGGCAGATACGCAGTATTTT. Translated, it gives CSAAGADTQYF.

This chain links TRBV5-6 with TRBJ2-1, with D possibly matching TRBD2 (6 bases). This CDR3 region has 14 residues. In germline, CDR1 is SGHDT, CDR2 YYEEEE. Trimming pared 2 bases from V and 6 bases from J, leaving 12 bases between. The CDR3 reads CASSFARGFNEQFF. The DNA for the CDR3 is TGTGCCAGCAGCTTCGCCCGGGGGTTCAATGAGCAGTTCTTC. Full variable domain (remainder filled in from reference TRBV5-6 and TRBJ2-1): DAGVTQSPTHLIKTRGQQVTLRCSPKSGHDTVSWYQQALGQGPQFIFQYYEEEERQRGNFPDRFSGHQFPNYSSELNVNALLLGDSALYLCASSFARGFNEQFFGPGTRLTVL.

CDR3 in DNA: TGTGCCAGCAGTTCGGCACAGGGGCAGTCACTTGGTGGCTACACCTTC. It specifies CASSSAQGQSLGGYTF. J is TRBJ1-2 and V is TRBV6-5; 7 bases map to TRBD1. Germline V gene data show CDR1 as MNHEY and CDR2 as SVGAGI. V dropped 4 bases and J dropped 7; count of bases not matched to a gene: 15. The CDR3 spans 16 residues.

The rearrangement links TRBV10-2 to TRBJ2-2; no definite D call. CDR1 is WSHSY, CDR2 SAAADI, per germline. The CDR3 runs to 13 residues. V shed 8 bases and J shed 0 bases, with 7 bases lying between them. In DNA, the CDR3 is TGCGCCAGCCGAGGAACGAACACCGGGGAGCTGTTTTTT. Its translation: CASRGTNTGELFF.

The rearrangement links TRBV14 to TRBJ2-2; 7 positions match TRBD2. The germline gives CDR1 SGHDN, CDR2 FVKESK. V shed 4 bases, J shed 0 bases, and the junction held 11 bases outside the gene matches. The CDR3 runs to 18 residues. The CDR3 here is CASSLRPPAGTNTGELFF. CDR3 coding DNA: TGTGCCAGCAGCCTTCGCCCCCCAGCGGGAACGAACACCGGGGAGCTGTTTTTT. The full variable domain, rest sourced from reference TRBV14 and TRBJ2-2, is EAGVTQFPSHSVIEKGQTVTLRCDPISGHDNLYWYRRVMGKEIKFLLHFVKESKQDESGMPNNRFLAERTGGTYSTLKVQPAELEDSGVYFCASSLRPPAGTNTGELFFGEGSRLTVL.

The chain combines TRBV19 with TRBJ1-1, with TRBD1 matching over 8 bases. After removal of 3 bases from V and 4 bases from J, the junction contained 4 bases not matched to a gene. There are 14 residues in the CDR3. In germline, CDR1 is LNHDA, CDR2 SQIVND (reference sequence). As DNA, the CDR3 is TGTGCCAGTAGTATGGGACAGGACCCCACTGAAGCTTTCTTT. It yields the protein CASSMGQDPTEAFF.